The present entry profiles one TCR beta chain with its context. Its cognate antigen is unknown. The V end was cut by 5 bases, the J end by 8 bases, with 16 bases between. Germline V gene lookup returns CDR1 SGHTA and CDR2 FQGNSA. This CDR3 is 14 amino acids long. The sample belongs to a study of PD-1 blockade in classical Hodgkin lymphoma. Study findings and constraints: Before treatment, TCR diversity in newly diagnosed patients was reportedly lower than in healthy donors. Repertoire difference causes, possibly disease activity or prior therapy, remain undefined.

Time point: cycle 4 day 1 (C4D1), after more than five weeks of nivolumab. Brentuximab vedotin exposure varied, and every patient relapsed after autologous stem cell transplantation. Best overall response was complete response, partial response or progressive disease in these relapsed/refractory classical Hodgkin lymphoma patients. The assay was immunoSEQ multiplex PCR, and TCRdb's table has in-frame clones only and misses some. Here the sample spans some 48,000 clones, around 80% being singletons. The starting material was peripheral blood mononuclear cells (PBMCs), obtained before the fourth cycle of nivolumab. This chain connects TRBV7-2 to TRBJ1-5; D unclear. The TCR comes from a human donor with classical Hodgkin lymphoma. The CDR3 spells CASSPARLDEPQHF. The CDR3 region has the DNA TGTGCCAGCAGCCCCGCCAGGCTGGATGAGCCCCAGCATTTT.